The 14 T cell receptor beta chains reported below all come from one sample, sequenced in a study of CD8+CD57+ T cells in acquired aplastic anemia. The patients chosen for sequencing had shown expansion of CD8+CD57+ cells (detected by flow cytometry). The template for TCR beta VDJ and CDR3 sequence profiling was genomic DNA. Each CDR3 protein gets one entry after TCRdb re-called the reads with MiXCR. Among 150,000 to 200,000 distinct CDR3 sequences listed, less than 50% were seen once. The sample comprised sorted CD4+, CD8+, or CD8+CD57+ T cells (not recorded which) from PBMCs. The receptors were sampled from a human donor with aplastic anemia.

This clonotype was counted only a few times. The genes are TRBV7-9 and TRBJ2-1; TRBD2 might be the D (6 bases). The germline CDR1 and CDR2 sequences are SEHNR and FQNEAQ (reference sequence). The CDR3 length is 13 residues. Deletions cut 0 bases from V and 8 bases from J, with 8 bases between. The CDR3 spells CASSLAWRDEQFF. CDR3 nucleotides: TGTGCCAGCAGCTTAGCGTGGAGGGATGAGCAGTTCTTC. The full variable domain, its missing parts supplied by reference TRBV7-9 and TRBJ2-1, is DTGVSQNPRHKITKRGQNVTFRCDPISEHNRLYWYRQTLGQGPEFLTYFQNEAQLEKSRLLSDRFSAERPKGSFSTLEIQRTEQGDSAMYLCASSLAWRDEQFFGPGTRLTVL.

The V and J genes are TRBV20-1 and TRBJ2-3, with D perhaps matching TRBD1 (6 bases). The CDR3 covers 13 residues. Trimming left V 0 bases short and J 5 bases short, with 9 bases between. Germline V lookup: CDR1 DFQATT, CDR2 SNEGSKA (reference sequence). CDR3 loop: CSARDAGVDTQYF. The CDR3 DNA reads TGCAGTGCTAGAGACGCAGGGGTAGATACGCAGTATTTT.

Many counts were recorded for this clonotype. The gene calls are TRBV12-3 or TRBV12-4 and TRBJ1-1; a weak D match, TRBD1 (5 bases). Trimming took off 3 bases at V and 3 bases at J, with 8 bases between the two ends. The CDR3 length is 13 residues. The CDR3 region is CASSFETDTEAFF. In nucleotides, the CDR3 is TGTGCCAGCAGTTTTGAGACAGACACTGAAGCTTTCTTT.

This clonotype was observed at least ten times. The rearrangement joins TRBV11-1 to TRBJ2-5, with 9 bases lining up with TRBD2. This CDR3 has 15 residues. CDR1 SGHAT and CDR2 FQDESV come from the germline V gene (reference sequence). V trimming: 1 base; J trimming: 5 bases; junction bases outside the gene matches: 5. The CDR3 DNA reads TGTGCCAGCAGCTTAGTGGGACTAGCAGAGGAGACCCAGTACTTC. Its translation: CASSLVGLAEETQYF.

There are many counts of this clonotype. V gene TRBV5-4 combines with J gene TRBJ2-3; no clear D gene. The germline V gene has CDR1 SGHNT and CDR2 YYREEE (reference sequence). V was clipped by 4 bases and J by 2 bases, with 14 bases between them. This CDR3 spans 15 amino acids. The CDR3 here is CASSPSWGTTDTQYF. The CDR3 DNA reads TGTGCCAGCAGCCCCTCTTGGGGAACCACAGATACGCAGTATTTT. Full variable domain (remainder filled in from reference TRBV5-4 and TRBJ2-3): ETGVTQSPTHLIKTRGQQVTLRCSSQSGHNTVSWYQQALGQGPQFIFQYYREEENGRGNFPPRFSGLQFPNYSSELNVNALELDDSALYLCASSPSWGTTDTQYFGPGTRLTVL.

This rearrangement joins TRBV19 to TRBJ1-5, with D possibly matching TRBD1 (5 bases). Germline V CDR1 and CDR2: LNHDA, SQIVND (reference sequence). This CDR3 spans 13 amino acids. Trimming left V 7 bases short and J 14 bases short, with 21 bases between. CDR3 sequence (DNA): TGTGCCAGTACCGATGGGGACGGATCCTACGAGCATTTT. Its translation: CASTDGDGSYEHF.

A note on this clonotype: A much larger clone lies a single base off, so this may be a read error. The V call is TRBV9, the J call TRBJ2-5; 9 bases agree with TRBD2. The CDR3 covers 15 residues. CDR1 SGDLS and CDR2 YYNGEE come from the germline V gene. V lost 0 bases and J lost 9; bases outside the gene matches: 9. CDR3 nucleotides: TGTGCCAGCAGCGTAGGGCGGGAGGGCCGGGAGGCCCAGTACTTC. Protein: CASSVGREGREAQYF.

This clonotype was recorded many times. A much larger clone sits a single nucleotide away, making a read error possible. The chain links TRBV29-1 to TRBJ2-7; D perhaps matches TRBD2 (6 bases). CDR3 size: 11 residues. Germline loops: CDR1 SQVTM, CDR2 ANQGSEA. The DNA of the CDR3 is TGCGGCGTTGTAGCGGCCTACGAGCAGTACTTC. Protein product: CGVVAAYEQYF.

Concerning this clonotype itself: An end of the junction differs from the germline gene, which may be a read error. The rearrangement joins TRBV10-3 to TRBJ2-7; 12 nucleotides line up with TRBD2. The CDR3 has 17 amino acids. Germline V gene sequence: CDR1 ENHRY, CDR2 SYGVKD. CDR3 region: CAISASGLAGLPYELYF. In DNA, the CDR3 is TGTGCCATCAGTGCCTCAGGACTAGCGGGGCTTCCCTACGAGCTGTACTTC.

This chain links TRBV13 with TRBJ1-6, with D unclear. The CDR3 runs 14 residues. Germline CDR1 reads PRHDT; CDR2 reads FYEKMQ (reference sequence). V lost 5 bases, J lost 7 bases, and 12 bases lay in between. DNA for the CDR3: TGTGCCAGCAGCCTGGTGGGCTTCAATTCACCCCTCCACTTT. This sequence encodes CASSLVGFNSPLHF.

The chain links TRBV2 to TRBJ2-5; a weak D match, TRBD2 (6 bases). V dropped 6 bases and J dropped 5 bases, with 13 bases sitting between them. The length of the CDR3 is 13 residues. The germline V gene encodes CDR1 SNHLY and CDR2 FYNNEI. CDR3 protein: CASRSGVAETQYF. CDR3 nucleotide sequence: TGTGCCAGCAGATCGGGGGTCGCGGAGACCCAGTACTTC. Variable domain in full (rest from reference TRBV2 and TRBJ2-5): EPEVTQTPSHQVTQMGQEVILRCVPISNHLYFYWYRQILGQKVEFLVSFYNNEISEKSEIFDDQFSVERPDGSNFTLKIRSTKLEDSAMYFCASRSGVAETQYFGPGTRLLVL.

The chain employs TRBV29-1 and TRBJ2-7; 9 positions agree with TRBD2. J was trimmed by 4 bases and V by 7 bases; bases with no gene match: 8. The CDR3 covers 13 residues. Germline loops: CDR1 SQVTM, CDR2 ANQGSEA. The CDR3 is CSAGREGLYEQYF. Written as DNA, the CDR3 is TGCAGCGCCGGGCGGGAGGGATTGTACGAGCAGTACTTC.

This chain uses TRBV2 with TRBJ1-5; 8 nucleotides line up with TRBD1. Germline CDR1 reads SNHLY; CDR2 reads FYNNEI. CDR3 length equals 17 residues. V lost 1 base, J lost 1 base, and 6 bases stayed unmatched. In DNA form, the CDR3 reads TGTGCCAGCAGTGAAGTGAGGACAGGGATCAGCAATCAGCCCCAGCATTTT. Translation: CASSEVRTGISNQPQHF. The full variable domain, in which reference TRBV2 and TRBJ1-5 provide the parts outside the CDR3, is EPEVTQTPSHQVTQMGQEVILRCVPISNHLYFYWYRQILGQKVEFLVSFYNNEISEKSEIFDDQFSVERPDGSNFTLKIRSTKLEDSAMYFCASSEVRTGISNQPQHFGDGTRLSIL.

Many counts were recorded for this clonotype. CDR3 sequence: CASSPARGGGRSGYTF. The DNA for the CDR3 is TGTGCCAGCAGCCCCGCCAGGGGAGGGGGCAGGAGCGGCTACACCTTC. The chain uses TRBV12-3 or TRBV12-4 and TRBJ1-2, with 7 bases identical to TRBD1. CDR3 length: 16 residues. With V trimmed by 6 bases and J by 8 bases, 18 bases remained unmatched.